The 15 T cell receptor beta chains below come from one sample, sequenced in a study of T cell responses to AZD1222 COVID-19 vaccine. The method was immunoSEQ multiplex PCR; TCRdb's version includes in-frame clones alone and lacks a portion of them. The sample holds some 120,000 clones, roughly 85% seen once. The starting material was peripheral blood, obtained on day 0 of AZD1222 vaccination. The receptors come from an adult in good health.

The chain recombines TRBV28 with TRBJ2-7; 14 nucleotides agree with TRBD2. The CDR3 runs to 17 residues. Per germline, CDR1 MDHEN and CDR2 SYDVKM. V dropped 6 bases and J dropped 2; count of bases not matched to a gene: 9. In DNA, the CDR3 is TGTGCCAGCAGATATTCAGGGGGACTAGCGGGAGCCTACGAGCAGTACTTC. The encoded protein is CASRYSGGLAGAYEQYF.

The J gene is TRBJ2-7, the V gene TRBV6-5; D possibly corresponds to TRBD1 (5 bases). The V gene's germline CDR1 is MNHEY and CDR2 SVGAGI. The CDR3 runs to 14 residues. Trimming left V 7 bases short and J 1 base short, with 14 bases between. DNA of the CDR3: TGTGCCAGCAAGGGGCAACTTGGGTCCTACGAGCAGTACTTC. This sequence encodes CASKGQLGSYEQYF.

The chain carries TRBV12-3 or TRBV12-4 and TRBJ1-5, with no clear D. The CDR3 has 13 residues. Trimming removed 1 base from V and 13 bases from J, with 14 bases in between. The CDR3 region is CASSLEMEGRQHF. The CDR3 DNA sequence: TGTGCCAGCAGTTTAGAAATGGAGGGCCGGCAGCATTTT.

In its sample, this clone was seen once. CDR3 in amino acids: CASTRDSANTGELFF. CDR3 sequence (DNA): TGTGCCAGCACTCGGGACAGCGCGAACACCGGGGAGCTGTTTTTT. The V and J genes are TRBV6-5 and TRBJ2-2, with 7 bases fitting TRBD1. Unmatched junction bases numbered 5, after V lost 7 bases and J lost 0 bases. This CDR3 is built from 15 residues. Germline loops: CDR1 MNHEY, CDR2 SVGAGI.

The chain carries TRBV6-4 and TRBJ2-7; possibly TRBD2 for D (5 bases). The CDR3 covers 15 residues. Germline V gene sequence: CDR1 MRHNA, CDR2 SNTAGT. Trimming pared 6 bases from V and 4 bases from J, leaving 19 bases between. CDR3 protein: CASSKTGNGLYEQYF. In nucleotides, the CDR3 is TGTGCCAGCAGCAAAACCGGGAACGGCCTTTACGAGCAGTACTTC.

The V and J genes are TRBV4-2 and TRBJ2-1, with 9 bases that match TRBD1. Germline V CDR1 and CDR2: LGHNA, YNFKEQ. CDR3 length: 15 residues. V lost 1 base, J lost 4 bases, and 2 bases stayed unmatched. This chain's CDR3 is CASSQGDREYNEQFF. As DNA, the CDR3 is TGTGCCAGCAGCCAAGGGGACAGGGAGTACAATGAGCAGTTCTTC.

This chain joins TRBV6-1 and TRBJ1-5, with 10 bases lining up with TRBD1. This CDR3 has 16 residues. V gave up 3 bases and J gave up 4 bases; unmatched junction bases: 6. Germline V gene lookup returns CDR1 MNHNS and CDR2 SASEGT. CDR3: CASSDLGQGPNQPQHF. In DNA form, the CDR3 reads TGTGCCAGCAGTGACCTGGGACAGGGGCCAAATCAGCCCCAGCATTTT.

This rearrangement joins TRBV12-3 or TRBV12-4 to TRBJ2-7; no clear D. Deletions cut 4 bases from V and 5 bases from J, with 6 bases between. The CDR3 consists of 11 residues. The CDR3 is CASSSLDEQYF. The CDR3 bases are TGTGCCAGCAGTTCCTTGGACGAGCAGTACTTC.

This chain links TRBV19 with TRBJ1-5, with no clear D. The CDR3 length is 13 residues. CDR1 is LNHDA and CDR2 is SQIVND in the germline V gene (reference sequence). V was shortened by 5 bases and J by 8 bases, with 13 bases between the two germline ends. In nucleotides, the CDR3 is TGTGCCAGTAGTGCATTACTACCCGAGCCCCAGCATTTT. Translating gives CASSALLPEPQHF.

This chain uses TRBV3-1 (or the pseudogene TRBV3-2) with TRBJ1-6, with D uncertain. Germline loops: CDR1 LGHDT, CDR2 YNNKEL (reference sequence). Trimming removed 0 bases from V and 8 bases from J, with 14 bases in between. The CDR3 sequence is 16 residues long. This CDR3 reads CASSQDEGRDHSPLHF. The CDR3 nucleotides are TGTGCCAGCAGCCAAGACGAAGGCAGAGACCATTCACCCCTCCACTTT.

V and J are TRBV19 and TRBJ1-5; maybe TRBD1 (5 bases). Trimming pared 6 bases from V and 7 bases from J, leaving 19 bases between. CDR3 length: 15 residues. Germline V lookup: CDR1 LNHDA, CDR2 SQIVND (reference sequence). Written as DNA, the CDR3 is TGTGCCAGTAGCGTTCAGACAGCGGCAGGGCAGCCCCAGCATTTT. It specifies CASSVQTAAGQPQHF.

The genes are TRBV7-2 and TRBJ2-3; no definite D call. V gave up 5 bases and J gave up 9 bases, with 12 bases separating them. CDR1 is SGHTA, CDR2 FQGNSA, per germline. CDR3 length: 12 amino acids. This CDR3 reads CASSPPTGTQYF. DNA of the CDR3: TGTGCCAGCAGCCCACCCACGGGCACGCAGTATTTT.

This clone occurred once. V is TRBV6-5 and J is TRBJ2-5; D call uncertain. Per germline, CDR1 MNHEY and CDR2 SVGAGI. CDR3 length equals 11 residues. V dropped 8 bases and J dropped 6 bases, with 10 bases sitting between them. CDR3 in amino acids: CASSPLQTQYF. The DNA for the CDR3 is TGTGCCAGCTCACCGTTACAGACCCAGTACTTC.

The chain employs TRBV4-3 and TRBJ1-1, with D possibly matching TRBD1 (6 bases). There are 14 residues in the CDR3. Germline V lookup: CDR1 LGHNA, CDR2 YSLEER. V lost 1 base and J lost 5, with 11 bases in between. DNA of the CDR3: TGCGCCAGCAGCCAAGTCGGGGGCTGGACTGAAGCTTTCTTT. It specifies CASSQVGGWTEAFF.

The chain uses TRBV9 and TRBJ2-2, with TRBD1 matching 12 bases. There are 18 residues in the CDR3. V was clipped by 3 bases and J by 2 bases; unmatched bases: 8. Germline CDR1 is SGDLS and CDR2 is YYNGEE. The CDR3 DNA reads as TGTGCCAGCAGCGCCCTCGGGACAGGGGGCCTCAACACCGGGGAGCTGTTTTTT. Translating gives CASSALGTGGLNTGELFF.